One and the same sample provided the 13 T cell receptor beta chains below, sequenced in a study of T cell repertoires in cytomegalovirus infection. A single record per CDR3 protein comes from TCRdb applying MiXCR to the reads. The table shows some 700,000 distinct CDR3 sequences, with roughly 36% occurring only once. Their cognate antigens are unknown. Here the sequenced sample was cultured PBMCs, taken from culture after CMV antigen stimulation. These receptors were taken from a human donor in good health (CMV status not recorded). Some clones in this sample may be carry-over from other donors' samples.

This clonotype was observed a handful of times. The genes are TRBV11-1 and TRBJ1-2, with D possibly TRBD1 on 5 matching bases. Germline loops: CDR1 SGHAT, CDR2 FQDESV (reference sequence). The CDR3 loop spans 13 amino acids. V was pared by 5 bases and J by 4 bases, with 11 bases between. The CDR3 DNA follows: TGTGCCAGCAGCCCCGGGGCCGGCTATGGCTACACCTTC. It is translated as CASSPGAGYGYTF.

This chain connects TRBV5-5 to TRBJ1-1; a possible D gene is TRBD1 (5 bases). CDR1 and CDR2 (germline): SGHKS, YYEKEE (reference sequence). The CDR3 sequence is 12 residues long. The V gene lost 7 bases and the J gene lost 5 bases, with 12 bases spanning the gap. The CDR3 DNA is TGTGCCAGCGCCAGGGTTCGTACTGAAGCTTTCTTT. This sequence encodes CASARVRTEAFF.

The CDR3 sequence: CASSPYTRAGELFF. The CDR3 DNA reads TGTGCCAGCAGCCCCTACACTAGAGCAGGGGAGCTGTTTTTT. The J gene is TRBJ2-2, the V gene TRBV7-2, with D possibly matching TRBD2 (5 bases). Trimming stripped 5 bases from V and 8 bases from J, with 15 bases between. The CDR3 is 14 residues long. CDR1 SGHTA and CDR2 FQGNSA come from the germline V gene.

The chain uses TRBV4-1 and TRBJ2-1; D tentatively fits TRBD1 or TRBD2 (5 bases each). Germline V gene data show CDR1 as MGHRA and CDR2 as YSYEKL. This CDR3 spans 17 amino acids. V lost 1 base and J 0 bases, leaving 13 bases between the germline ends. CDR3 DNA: TGCGCCAGCAGCCAAGCGGGGCTGGCCAGCTCCTACAATGAGCAGTTCTTC. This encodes CASSQAGLASSYNEQFF.

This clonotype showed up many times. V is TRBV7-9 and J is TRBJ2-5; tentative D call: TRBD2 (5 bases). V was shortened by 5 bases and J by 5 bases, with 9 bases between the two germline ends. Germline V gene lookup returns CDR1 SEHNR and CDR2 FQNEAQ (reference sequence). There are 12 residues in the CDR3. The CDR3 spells CASSDPGETQYF. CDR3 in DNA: TGTGCCAGCAGCGACCCGGGGGAGACCCAGTACTTC.

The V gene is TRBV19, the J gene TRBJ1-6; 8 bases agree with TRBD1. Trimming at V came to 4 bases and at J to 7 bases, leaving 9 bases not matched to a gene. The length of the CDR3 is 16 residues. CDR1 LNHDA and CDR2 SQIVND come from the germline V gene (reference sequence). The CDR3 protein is CASSNPGTGMNSPLHF. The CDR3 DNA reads TGTGCCAGTAGTAACCCCGGGACAGGAATGAATTCACCCCTCCACTTT.

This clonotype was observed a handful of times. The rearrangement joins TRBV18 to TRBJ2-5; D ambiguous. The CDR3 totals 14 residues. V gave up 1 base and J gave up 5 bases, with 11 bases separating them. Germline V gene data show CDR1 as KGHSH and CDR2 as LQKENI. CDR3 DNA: TGTGCCAGCTCACCACTGTTTCAAGTCGAGACCCAGTACTTC. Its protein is CASSPLFQVETQYF. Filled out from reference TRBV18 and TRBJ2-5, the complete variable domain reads NAGVMQNPRHLVRRRGQEARLRCSPMKGHSHVYWYRQLPEEGLKFMVYLQKENIIDESGMPKERFSAEFPKEGPSILRIQQVVRGDSAAYFCASSPLFQVETQYFGPGTRLLVL.

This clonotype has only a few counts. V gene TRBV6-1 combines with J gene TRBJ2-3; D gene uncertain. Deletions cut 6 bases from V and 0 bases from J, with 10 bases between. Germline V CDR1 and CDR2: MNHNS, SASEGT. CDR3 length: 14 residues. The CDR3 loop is CASRTPTSTDTQYF. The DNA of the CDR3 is TGTGCCAGCAGGACCCCCACCAGCACAGATACGCAGTATTTT.

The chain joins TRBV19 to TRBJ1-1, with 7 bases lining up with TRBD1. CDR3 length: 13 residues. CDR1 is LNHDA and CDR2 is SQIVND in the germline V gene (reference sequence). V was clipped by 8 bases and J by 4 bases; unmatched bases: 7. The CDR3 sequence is CASGQEQATEAFF. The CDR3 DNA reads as TGTGCCAGTGGACAGGAGCAAGCCACTGAAGCTTTCTTT.

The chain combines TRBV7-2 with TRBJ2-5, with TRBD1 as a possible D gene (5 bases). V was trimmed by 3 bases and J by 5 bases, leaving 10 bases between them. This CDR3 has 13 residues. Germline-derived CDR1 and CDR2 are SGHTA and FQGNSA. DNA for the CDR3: TGTGCCAGCAGCTTCCCGAACAGGGAGACCCAGTACTTC. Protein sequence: CASSFPNRETQYF. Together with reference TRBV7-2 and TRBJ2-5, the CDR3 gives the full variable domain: GAGVSQSPSNKVTEKGKDVELRCDPISGHTALYWYRQSLGQGLEFLIYFQGNSAPDKSGLPSDRFSAERTGGSVSTLTIQRTQQEDSAVYLCASSFPNRETQYFGPGTRLLVL.

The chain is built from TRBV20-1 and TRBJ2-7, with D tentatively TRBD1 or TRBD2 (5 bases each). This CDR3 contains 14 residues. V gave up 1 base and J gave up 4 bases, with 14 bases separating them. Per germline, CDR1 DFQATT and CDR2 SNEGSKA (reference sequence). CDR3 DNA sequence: TGCAGTGCTAGAGGAGGGGTAGCTTCGTACGAGCAGTACTTC. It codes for CSARGGVASYEQYF.

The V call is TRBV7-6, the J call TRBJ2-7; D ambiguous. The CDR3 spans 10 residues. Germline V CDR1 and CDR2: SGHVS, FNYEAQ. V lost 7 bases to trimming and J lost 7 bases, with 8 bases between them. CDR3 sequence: CASMWGEQYV. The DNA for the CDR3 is TGTGCCAGCATGTGGGGAGAGCAGTACGTC.

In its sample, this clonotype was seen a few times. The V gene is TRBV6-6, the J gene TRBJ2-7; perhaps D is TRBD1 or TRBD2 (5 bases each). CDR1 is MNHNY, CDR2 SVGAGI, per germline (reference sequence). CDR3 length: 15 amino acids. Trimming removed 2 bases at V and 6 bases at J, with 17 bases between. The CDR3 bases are TGTGCCAGCAGTTACAGGGACCGTGGCTACGGCGAGCAGTACTTC. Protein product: CASSYRDRGYGEQYF.